Below are 24 T cell receptor beta chains sequenced from a single sample in a study of cytomegalovirus exposure and HLA in healthy donors. PCR involved 60 Vbeta and 13 Jbeta primers. Assay: immunoSEQ multiplex PCR; the TCRdb copy retains only in-frame clones and omits some. The sample shows approximately 170,000 clones, just under 80% of them seen only once. The specimen was PBMCs. These receptors were obtained from a man aged 18-30 years in good health and CMV-seropositive.

The chain links TRBV7-9 to TRBJ2-3; 9 bases map to TRBD2. This CDR3 contains 18 residues. V lost 4 bases, J lost 0 bases, and 11 bases stayed unmatched. Germline CDR1 is SEHNR and CDR2 is FQNEAQ (reference sequence). The CDR3, as DNA: TGTGCCAGCAGCTCCCCTAAGGGCGGGGGGGCAAGCACAGATACGCAGTATTTT. This sequence encodes CASSSPKGGGASTDTQYF.

This chain uses TRBV4-3 with TRBJ1-5; the D gene is possibly TRBD1 (5 bases). Germline V lookup: CDR1 LGHNA, CDR2 YSLEER. V lost 1 base and J 3 bases, leaving 10 bases between the germline ends. The length of the CDR3 is 15 residues. The CDR3 DNA sequence: TGCGCCAGCAGCCAAGTTGGGGCTAACAATCAGCCCCAGCATTTT. The encoded protein is CASSQVGANNQPQHF.

The chain couples TRBV7-9 to TRBJ2-7; 7 bases agree with TRBD2. The CDR3 is 17 residues long. Germline V gene data show CDR1 as SEHNR and CDR2 as FQNEAQ (reference sequence). Losses at the gene ends were 1 base for V and 7 bases for J; bases not matched to a gene: 16. The CDR3 sequence is CASSLVVGGGARDEQYF. As DNA, the CDR3 is TGTGCCAGCAGCTTAGTTGTTGGGGGGGGTGCGAGGGATGAGCAGTACTTC.

V usage is TRBV18 and J usage is TRBJ2-3; 10 bases are shared with TRBD2. This CDR3 has 15 residues. The germline CDR1 and CDR2 sequences are KGHSH and LQKENI. The V and J ends lost 5 bases and 4 bases, in that order; junction bases with no gene match: 6. CDR3: CASSSTSGNADTQYF. CDR3 sequence (DNA): TGTGCCAGCTCATCAACTAGCGGGAACGCAGATACGCAGTATTTT.

CDR3 residues: CASSAQLQLQPQHF. As DNA, the CDR3 is TGTGCCAGCAGCGCACAATTACAGCTTCAGCCCCAGCATTTT. The chain combines TRBV7-2 with TRBJ1-5; no firm D call. The CDR3 is made up of 14 amino acids. V lost 5 bases to trimming and J lost 6 bases, with 14 bases between them. The germline V gene has CDR1 SGHTA and CDR2 FQGNSA.

The J gene is TRBJ2-5, the V gene TRBV30; no firm D call. CDR3 length: 11 residues. V lost 5 bases, J lost 2 bases, and 6 bases lay in between. Per the germline V gene, CDR1 is GTSNPN and CDR2 is SVGIG (reference sequence). The CDR3 spells CAWGLQETQYF. The CDR3 DNA reads as TGTGCCTGGGGGCTACAAGAGACCCAGTACTTC.

This chain connects TRBV13 to TRBJ1-1; 8 bases map to TRBD1. Unmatched junction bases numbered 8, after V lost 4 bases and J lost 1 base. The germline gives CDR1 PRHDT, CDR2 FYEKMQ (reference sequence). The CDR3 is 16 amino acids. As DNA, the CDR3 is TGTGCCAGCAGCTCATATCACAGGGGGGGGAACACTGAAGCTTTCTTT. Residues: CASSSYHRGGNTEAFF.

This rearrangement joins TRBV4-1 to TRBJ2-3, with D maybe TRBD2 (6 bases). V lost 4 bases, J lost 5 bases, and 10 bases lay in between. The CDR3 contains 13 residues. Germline loops: CDR1 MGHRA, CDR2 YSYEKL. CDR3 loop: CASSRGEEDTQYF. CDR3 DNA sequence: TGCGCCAGCAGCCGGGGGGAGGAAGATACGCAGTATTTT.

V is TRBV15 and J is TRBJ2-5, with D tentatively TRBD2 (6 bases). V dropped 4 bases and J dropped 5 bases, with 14 bases sitting between them. The CDR3 totals 14 residues. The germline CDR1 and CDR2 sequences are LNHNV and YYDKDF (reference sequence). This CDR3 is CATSTRGGMETQYF. CDR3 nucleotide sequence: TGTGCCACCAGCACTAGGGGAGGTATGGAGACCCAGTACTTC.

The chain combines TRBV29-1 with TRBJ1-5, with a possible D match to TRBD1 (6 bases). The CDR3 sequence is 13 residues long. Per germline, CDR1 SQVTM and CDR2 ANQGSEA. For the CDR3, the DNA is TGCAGTGCCGGGCAGGGGAGCAATCAGCCCCAGCATTTT. The encoded protein is CSAGQGSNQPQHF.

CDR3 in DNA: TGTGCCAGCAGTGGGGCAGGGGGCGTAGATACGCAGTATTTT. Protein: CASSGAGGVDTQYF. The chain links TRBV14 to TRBJ2-3, with 8 positions matching TRBD1. The CDR3 loop spans 14 amino acids. CDR1 SGHDN and CDR2 FVKESK come from the germline V gene. J lost 5 bases, V lost 6 bases, and 7 bases had no gene match.

This chain joins TRBV19 and TRBJ1-5; the match to TRBD1 covers 9 bases. V lost 9 bases and J lost 7; bases outside the gene matches: 7. The CDR3 runs to 13 residues. Germline V lookup: CDR1 LNHDA, CDR2 SQIVND (reference sequence). The CDR3 region is CASGGQGLQPQHF. The CDR3 DNA follows: TGTGCCAGCGGAGGACAGGGGTTGCAGCCCCAGCATTTT.

This clone was observed a few times. In this CDR3 the conserved last residue, phenylalanine or tryptophan, is missing, so a read error is likely. The genes are TRBV5-6 and TRBJ1-6; perhaps TRBD1 as D (5 bases). CDR1 SGHDT and CDR2 YYEEEE come from the germline V gene. Trimming stripped 3 bases from V and 7 bases from J, with 14 bases between. This CDR3 comprises 15 residues. The CDR3, as DNA: TGTGCCAGCAGCTATGGTGCGGGGGTCAATTCACCCCTCCACCTT. Its protein is CASSYGAGVNSPLHL.

The CDR3 sequence: CATLGVREQFF. CDR3 DNA sequence: TGTGCCACCCTAGGGGTACGTGAGCAGTTCTTC. This rearrangement joins TRBV6-1 to TRBJ2-1, with a possible D match to TRBD1 (5 bases). The CDR3 contains 11 residues. Germline V gives CDR1 MNHNS, CDR2 SASEGT. V was trimmed by 10 bases and J by 9 bases, leaving 13 bases between them.

This chain uses TRBV28 with TRBJ1-5, with TRBD1 matching 9 bases. Germline CDR1 reads MDHEN; CDR2 reads SYDVKM. CDR3 length equals 16 residues. V lost 4 bases, J lost 1 base, and 5 bases stayed unmatched. CDR3 amino acids: CASSSADRGSNQPQHF. DNA of the CDR3: TGTGCCAGCAGTTCCGCGGACAGGGGAAGCAATCAGCCCCAGCATTTT.

This chain connects TRBV29-1 to TRBJ2-5; 9 nucleotides match TRBD2. Trimming cost V 4 bases and J 5 bases; bases outside gene matches: 2. The CDR3 is 12 residues long. CDR1 is SQVTM, CDR2 ANQGSEA, per germline. The CDR3 sequence: CSVGGTSETQYF. CDR3 bases: TGCAGCGTTGGAGGGACTAGCGAGACCCAGTACTTC.

This clone was picked up many times. This chain's CDR3 is CASSAEVGAQETQYF. In DNA form, the CDR3 reads TGTGCCAGCAGCGCCGAAGTGGGGGCGCAAGAGACCCAGTACTTC. The chain links TRBV9 to TRBJ2-5; TRBD1 might be the D (6 bases). CDR3 length: 15 residues. V was clipped by 3 bases and J by 2 bases, with 14 bases between them. Germline assignment: CDR1 SGDLS and CDR2 YYNGEE.

This sequence joins TRBV7-9 and TRBJ1-5, with TRBD1 matching 7 bases. V lost 1 base to trimming and J lost 1 base; unmatched junction nucleotides: 13. The length of the CDR3 is 19 residues. Germline values: CDR1 SEHNR, CDR2 FQNEAQ (reference sequence). In nucleotides, the CDR3 is TGTGCCAGCAGCTTAGAAGCGTGGGGACAGCATGAAAGCAATCAGCCCCAGCATTTT. Protein product: CASSLEAWGQHESNQPQHF.

In this sample, this clone turned up a few times. The CDR3 loop is CASRWEENTGELFF. CDR3 nucleotide sequence: TGTGCCAGCAGATGGGAGGAGAACACCGGGGAGCTGTTTTTT. V gene TRBV6-1 combines with J gene TRBJ2-2; TRBD2 is a possible D gene (6 bases). V was trimmed by 6 bases and J by 1 base, leaving 9 bases between them. The CDR3 sequence is 14 residues long. The germline V gene encodes CDR1 MNHNS and CDR2 SASEGT.

The V and J genes are TRBV6-6 and TRBJ1-2, with D perhaps matching TRBD1 (6 bases). Germline lookup yields CDR1 MNHNY and CDR2 SVGAGI (reference sequence). With 4 bases removed from V and 4 bases from J, the gap between germline ends came to 10 bases. The CDR3 spans 13 residues. CDR3 amino acids: CASSSQGIYGYTF. In nucleotides, the CDR3 is TGTGCCAGCAGTTCCCAGGGGATCTATGGCTACACCTTC.

This clone was seen only once. This chain links TRBV11-2 with TRBJ1-6; unclear D gene. Germline assignment: CDR1 SGHAT and CDR2 FQNNGV. V lost 0 bases and J 13 bases, leaving 10 bases between the germline ends. CDR3 length: 13 residues. CDR3 in DNA: TGTGCCAGCAGCTTAGAGGCCGGAGATCCCCTCCACTTT. Translating gives CASSLEAGDPLHF.

This chain connects TRBV6-6 to TRBJ1-3; 8 nucleotides match TRBD1. The length of the CDR3 is 15 residues. The germline V gene has CDR1 MNHNY and CDR2 SVGAGI (reference sequence). V shed 2 bases, J shed 2 bases, and the junction held 2 bases outside the gene matches. DNA of the CDR3: TGTGCCAGCAGTTACCAGGACAGGGCTGGAAACACCATATATTTT. Its translation: CASSYQDRAGNTIYF.

This chain uses TRBV27 with TRBJ1-1; D is possibly TRBD1 (6 bases). This CDR3 spans 14 amino acids. CDR1 is MNHEY, CDR2 SMNVEV, per germline (reference sequence). The V and J ends lost 3 bases and 5 bases respectively, with 13 bases between them. The chain's CDR3 is CASSFSGGLTEAFF. The CDR3 bases are TGTGCCAGCAGTTTTTCGGGGGGGCTGACTGAAGCTTTCTTT.

To note about this clone: In this CDR3 the conserved last residue, phenylalanine or tryptophan, is missing, so a read error is likely. J is TRBJ1-6 and V is TRBV4-1; no clear D gene. Germline V lookup: CDR1 MGHRA, CDR2 YSYEKL. Trimming took off 0 bases at V and 9 bases at J, with 9 bases between the two ends. The CDR3 sequence is 14 residues long. CDR3 amino acids: CASSQDSRVSPLHL. The DNA for the CDR3 is TGCGCCAGCAGCCAAGATAGCCGGGTTTCACCCCTCCACCTT.